What follows are 27 T cell receptor beta chains derived from one specimen sequenced in a study of shared clonotypes between healthy human individuals. Measured with immunoSEQ multiplex PCR; TCRdb has only the in-frame clones, and not every one. This table has some 690,000 clones, about 90% appearing once. Sample: memory CD8+ T cells from PBMCs. The subset denotes: CD45RO+ cells pooled with CCR7-negative TemRA cells. These receptors originate from a man in his late teens or twenties in good health. Some clones in this sample may be carry-over from other donors' samples.

The chain couples TRBV10-1 to TRBJ1-1, with D possibly matching TRBD1 (5 bases). Deletions cut 0 bases from V and 4 bases from J, with 9 bases between. This CDR3 is built from 14 residues. The germline CDR1 and CDR2 sequences are WNHNN and SYGVQD (reference sequence). The CDR3 sequence: CASSESGGGTEAFF. For the CDR3, the DNA is TGCGCCAGCAGTGAGTCGGGGGGGGGCACTGAAGCTTTCTTT.

In this sample, this clone turned up once. This chain joins TRBV4-2 and TRBJ2-7, with D possibly being TRBD1 or TRBD2 (5 bases each). Per germline, CDR1 LGHNA and CDR2 YNFKEQ. V gave up 5 bases and J gave up 2 bases, with 13 bases separating them. The CDR3 is made up of 14 amino acids. The CDR3 nucleotides are TGTGCCAGCAGCGGAACGGGACGGCCCTACGAGCAGTACTTC. Protein: CASSGTGRPYEQYF.

CDR3 loop: CASSVGEYNEQFF. The CDR3, as DNA: TGTGCCAGCAGTGTGGGCGAATACAATGAGCAGTTCTTC. The chain is built from TRBV6-4 and TRBJ2-1; D remains ambiguous. Trimming took off 4 bases at V and 4 bases at J, with 8 bases between the two ends. The CDR3 covers 13 residues. Germline lookup yields CDR1 MRHNA and CDR2 SNTAGT.

The chain joins TRBV28 to TRBJ1-5; 9 bases fit TRBD1. CDR3 size: 14 residues. Trimming cost V 6 bases and J 4 bases; bases outside gene matches: 4. The germline gives CDR1 MDHEN, CDR2 SYDVKM. The CDR3 nucleotides read TGTGCCAGCAGACAGGGGGCCCTAAATCAGCCCCAGCATTTT. Amino acid sequence: CASRQGALNQPQHF.

This sequence joins TRBV29-1 and TRBJ1-2; D not certain. Between the trimmed V and J ends, which lost 7 bases and 6 bases, there was a span of 12 bases. Germline CDR1 and CDR2: SQVTM and ANQGSEA. This CDR3 comprises 11 residues. The chain's CDR3 is CSARSPHGYTF. CDR3 sequence (DNA): TGCAGCGCCCGCTCCCCGCATGGCTACACCTTC.

About this clone itself: This sample also contains other DNA sequences that code for the same CDR3. The CDR3 reads CASSLGQGYEQYF. The CDR3 region has the DNA TGTGCCAGCAGTTTAGGACAGGGCTACGAGCAGTACTTC. This sequence joins TRBV28 and TRBJ2-7; TRBD1 agrees at 8 bases. The CDR3 length is 13 residues. The J segment lost 3 bases and the V segment lost 2 bases, leaving 0 bases of the junction unmatched. Germline assignment: CDR1 MDHEN and CDR2 SYDVKM.

This rearrangement joins TRBV4-2 to TRBJ2-7; D might be TRBD1 (6 bases). This CDR3 is built from 14 residues. The germline V gene has CDR1 LGHNA and CDR2 YNFKEQ. Trimming left V 4 bases short and J 3 bases short, with 13 bases between. CDR3: CASSPGVGGYEQYF. CDR3 in DNA: TGTGCCAGCAGCCCCGGTGTAGGGGGCTACGAGCAGTACTTC.

The rearrangement uses TRBV7-9 and TRBJ1-2; no reliable D call. Trimming pared 4 bases from V and 6 bases from J, leaving 18 bases between. Germline V lookup: CDR1 SEHNR, CDR2 FQNEAQ (reference sequence). The CDR3 spans 15 residues. The chain's CDR3 is CASSSYTMATDGYTF. Written as DNA, the CDR3 is TGTGCCAGCAGCTCCTACACTATGGCTACGGATGGCTACACCTTC. Combining the CDR3 with reference TRBV7-9 and TRBJ1-2 gives the whole variable domain DTGVSQNPRHKITKRGQNVTFRCDPISEHNRLYWYRQTLGQGPEFLTYFQNEAQLEKSRLLSDRFSAERPKGSFSTLEIQRTEQGDSAMYLCASSSYTMATDGYTFGSGTRLTVV.

A remark on this clone: The sample has other DNA sequences that encode this CDR3 too. The genes are TRBV4-2 and TRBJ1-2; D may be TRBD1 (6 bases). This CDR3 comprises 15 residues. CDR1 is LGHNA, CDR2 YNFKEQ, per germline. V was trimmed by 0 bases and J by 2 bases, leaving 10 bases between them. CDR3 sequence (DNA): TGTGCCAGCAGCCAAGAGGACAGAAGAAACTATGGCTACACCTTC. It encodes CASSQEDRRNYGYTF.

Details on this clone: The germline gene is not matched at one end of the junction; a read error may be the cause. The same CDR3 also results from other DNA sequences found in this sample. The V call is TRBV5-6, the J call TRBJ2-1, with D hard to call. The germline V gene encodes CDR1 SGHDT and CDR2 YYEEEE. This CDR3 has 12 residues. The CDR3 protein is CASSLLPNEQFF. The CDR3 DNA is TGCGCCAGCAGCTTGTTGCCCAATGAGCAGTTCTTC.

The gene calls are TRBV28 and TRBJ1-1; D perhaps matches TRBD1 (5 bases). The V gene lost 4 bases and the J gene lost 3 bases, with 9 bases spanning the gap. Germline loops: CDR1 MDHEN, CDR2 SYDVKM. This CDR3 comprises 13 residues. The chain's CDR3 is CASSSRAYTEAFF. For the CDR3, the DNA is TGTGCCAGCAGTTCCAGGGCATACACTGAAGCTTTCTTT.

The chain combines TRBV14 with TRBJ2-1, with 7 bases matching TRBD2. The CDR3 has 18 residues. CDR1 and CDR2 (germline): SGHDN, FVKESK. J gave up 6 bases and V 3 bases, and 17 bases lay outside the gene matches. The CDR3 region is CASSHLWDYPVTINEQFF. CDR3 sequence (DNA): TGTGCCAGCAGCCACCTCTGGGACTACCCAGTGACGATCAATGAGCAGTTCTTC.

This chain uses TRBV6-5 with TRBJ1-2; D gene ambiguous. This CDR3 has 13 amino acids. Between the trimmed V and J ends, which lost 6 bases and 4 bases, there was a span of 12 bases. Germline V gives CDR1 MNHEY, CDR2 SVGAGI. CDR3 in amino acids: CASSPDGAYGYTF. CDR3 nucleotides: TGTGCCAGCAGCCCCGACGGTGCCTATGGCTACACCTTC.

This chain connects TRBV10-3 to TRBJ1-6; D not resolved. Germline assignment: CDR1 ENHRY and CDR2 SYGVKD. Trimming pared 10 bases from V and 7 bases from J, leaving 17 bases between. The CDR3 runs 14 residues. CDR3 residues: CATNVPEINSPLHF. As DNA, the CDR3 is TGTGCCACCAACGTACCAGAGATCAATTCACCCCTCCACTTT.

The chain has TRBV6-1 and TRBJ2-6, with a weak D call TRBD1 (5 bases). The CDR3 totals 15 residues. Trimming took 8 bases from V and 0 from J, leaving 11 bases between them. Germline CDR1 reads MNHNS; CDR2 reads SASEGT. The chain's CDR3 is CASRVGHSGANVLTF. In DNA form, the CDR3 reads TGTGCCAGCCGGGTGGGGCACTCTGGGGCCAACGTCCTGACTTTC.

The chain employs TRBV27 and TRBJ2-4, with TRBD1 identical over 10 bases. V was pared by 6 bases and J by 2 bases, with 4 bases of the junction left unmatched. CDR1 is MNHEY, CDR2 SMNVEV, per germline (reference sequence). The CDR3 is 15 amino acids. CDR3 sequence: CASRGGQGTKNIQYF. The CDR3 DNA follows: TGTGCCAGCAGGGGGGGACAGGGGACCAAAAACATTCAGTACTTC.

This clone was counted between two and nine times. Different DNA sequences within this sample yield the same CDR3. The chain joins TRBV9 to TRBJ2-7; D is uncertain. Germline values: CDR1 SGDLS, CDR2 YYNGEE. CDR3 length: 13 residues. The ends were cut back, 2 bases at V and 2 bases at J, with 8 bases in the middle. CDR3 in DNA: TGTGCCAGCAGCGTCGCCGGTACCTACGAGCAGTACTTC. This codes for CASSVAGTYEQYF.

Remarks on this clone: This CDR3 is also generated by other DNA sequences in the sample. The gene calls are TRBV5-4 and TRBJ2-1; D unresolved. The V and J ends lost 2 bases and 4 bases respectively, with 7 bases between them. This CDR3 comprises 13 residues. Germline CDR1 and CDR2: SGHNT and YYREEE (reference sequence). CDR3 bases: TGTGCCAGCAGCTTTAGGGCGTACAATGAGCAGTTCTTC. It translates to CASSFRAYNEQFF.

This chain connects TRBV5-1 to TRBJ1-1; maybe TRBD1 (6 bases). Germline CDR1 SGHRS, CDR2 YFSETQ. This CDR3 comprises 14 residues. V gave up 0 bases and J gave up 6 bases, with 12 bases separating them. This CDR3 reads CASSLAGAWSEAFF. CDR3 DNA sequence: TGCGCCAGCAGCTTGGCGGGGGCATGGTCTGAAGCTTTCTTT.

This clone was recorded a few times. CDR3 protein: CAVNHGASGRNTEQYF. CDR3 nucleotides: TGTGCCGTCAACCACGGGGCTAGCGGGAGGAATACCGAGCAGTACTTC. The V call is TRBV11-2, the J call TRBJ2-7; 11 bases are shared with TRBD2. V gave up 11 bases and J gave up 6 bases; unmatched junction bases: 18. The CDR3 has 16 residues. Germline values: CDR1 SGHAT, CDR2 FQNNGV.

This sequence joins TRBV7-9 and TRBJ2-1; no reliable D call. CDR3 size: 12 residues. CDR1 is SEHNR and CDR2 is FQNEAQ in the germline V gene (reference sequence). The germline V and J ends were trimmed by 3 bases and 7 bases, with 7 bases remaining between them. The CDR3 DNA is TGTGCCAGCAGCTTGGGTGAAAATGAGCAGTTCTTC. Protein: CASSLGENEQFF.

The chain is built from TRBV9 and TRBJ1-1; no reliable D call. This CDR3 is built from 13 residues. V was cut by 0 bases and J by 5 bases, with 8 bases left in between. Germline V gives CDR1 SGDLS, CDR2 YYNGEE. Written as DNA, the CDR3 is TGTGCCAGCAGCGTAGGGCCCCTGACTGAAGCTTTCTTT. Encoded protein: CASSVGPLTEAFF.

The chain couples TRBV9 to TRBJ2-1; D gene unclear. V was shortened by 2 bases and J by 9 bases, with 12 bases between the two germline ends. The CDR3 is 13 amino acids. CDR1 and CDR2 from the germline V gene are SGDLS and YYNGEE. The CDR3 spells CASSVSRWPEQFF. Here the CDR3 DNA reads TGTGCCAGCAGCGTGTCAAGATGGCCTGAGCAGTTCTTC.

The chain has TRBV27 and TRBJ2-5; D uncertain. The last part of the DNA fits TRBJ2-7 better; the J call may be wrong. The CDR3 runs 12 residues. CDR1 is MNHEY and CDR2 is SMNVEV in the germline V gene (reference sequence). As DNA, the CDR3 is TGTGCCAGCAGTTACCCCGGCCACGAGCAGTACTTC. This gives the protein CASSYPGHEQYF.

As concerns this clone: This same CDR3 is encoded by further DNA sequences in the sample. The V call is TRBV6-5, the J call TRBJ2-7; no reliable D call. The germline gives CDR1 MNHEY, CDR2 SVGAGI. The CDR3 consists of 14 residues. V lost 0 bases, J lost 1 base, and 7 bases lay in between. In nucleotides, the CDR3 is TGTGCCAGCAGTTACTCATCAGAGTCCTACGAGCAGTACTTC. Translating it yields CASSYSSESYEQYF.

J is TRBJ1-4 and V is TRBV28, with D perhaps matching TRBD1 (6 bases). The CDR3 is made up of 14 amino acids. Trimming took off 9 bases at V and 7 bases at J, with 18 bases between the two ends. Germline V gene lookup returns CDR1 MDHEN and CDR2 SYDVKM. The CDR3 DNA sequence: TGTGCCAGTTGCTTCTGGAGGGGGAGTGAAAAACTGTTTTTT. The encoded protein is CASCFWRGSEKLFF.

V is TRBV7-3 and J is TRBJ2-1; D possibly corresponds to TRBD2 (5 bases). V lost 5 bases to trimming and J lost 8 bases, with 19 bases between them. Germline assignment: CDR1 SGHTA and CDR2 FQGTGA. This CDR3 is 15 amino acids long. The CDR3 loop is CASSRTGSSRDEQFF. CDR3 sequence (DNA): TGTGCCAGCAGCCGTACGGGTAGTTCGAGGGATGAGCAGTTCTTC.